These 26 T cell receptor beta chains were sequenced from one sample in a study of monozygotic twins with inflammatory bowel disease. Each CDR3 protein gets one entry in TCRdb, which reprocessed the 5' RACE reads and gives no DNA. This sample contains around 450,000 distinct CDR3 sequences. The sequencing input was blood. Receptors originate from a human donor with ulcerative colitis or Crohn's disease, or a healthy co-twin of an affected twin (not recorded which).

This rearrangement joins TRBV2 to TRBJ1-2; TCRdb proposes TRBD1, but this gene call is untestable without DNA. Germline V gene lookup returns CDR1 SNHLY and CDR2 FYNNEI. The length of the CDR3 is 14 residues. The CDR3 protein is CASRAGVGPYGYTF.

The J gene is TRBJ1-6, the V gene TRBV7-6. Germline CDR1 and CDR2: SGHVS and FNYEAQ. The CDR3 sequence is 13 residues long. This CDR3 is CASSLAHNSPLHF.

The chain combines TRBV20-1 with TRBJ1-1. The CDR3 is 13 residues long. The germline V gene has CDR1 DFQATT and CDR2 SNEGSKA (reference sequence). The CDR3 is CSARVTPNTEAFF.

This chain uses TRBV7-2 with TRBJ2-2. CDR3 size: 15 residues. Germline V CDR1 and CDR2: SGHTA, FQGNSA. CDR3 sequence: CASSLGKGSTGELFF.

This rearrangement joins TRBV6-1 to TRBJ2-7; TCRdb lists TRBD2, though no DNA is available to test this call. Germline CDR1 reads MNHNS; CDR2 reads SASEGT. The CDR3 is made up of 15 amino acids. CDR3 amino acids: CASRVSSGSSYEQYF.

V and J are TRBV7-2 and TRBJ1-1; TCRdb's assignment of TRBD1 cannot be checked, as there is no DNA. Germline V gives CDR1 SGHTA, CDR2 FQGNSA. The CDR3 is 14 amino acids. The CDR3 is CASSSRPGSTEAFF.

The chain has TRBV29-1 and TRBJ2-1. CDR3 length equals 13 residues. Germline values: CDR1 SQVTM, CDR2 ANQGSEA. The chain's CDR3 is CSVEQSSYNEQFF.

This sequence joins TRBV29-1 and TRBJ1-2. From germline, CDR1 is SQVTM and CDR2 ANQGSEA. The CDR3 sequence is 13 residues long. The CDR3: CSVEPQDLYGYTF. The variable domain in full, with the rest retrieved from reference TRBV29-1 and TRBJ1-2, is SAVISQKPSRDICQRGTSLTIQCQVDSQVTMMFWYRQQPGQSLTLIATANQGSEATYESGFVIDKFPISRPNLTFSTLTVSNMSPEDSSIYLCSVEPQDLYGYTFGSGTRLTVV.

The V gene is TRBV21-1, the J gene TRBJ2-2; TCRdb picks TRBD2, but there is no DNA to check that call. TRBV21-1 is labeled a pseudogene. This CDR3 has 15 amino acids. CDR3 sequence reads: CASSKGTRAAGELFF.

The chain uses TRBV19 and TRBJ1-2; the TCRdb D gene call, TRBD1, has no DNA to confirm it. From germline, CDR1 is LNHDA and CDR2 SQIVND (reference sequence). The CDR3 runs 14 residues. The CDR3: CASSTPWTGNGYTF.

V usage is TRBV6-2 or TRBV6-3 and J usage is TRBJ1-1; the D call from TCRdb, TRBD1, cannot be confirmed without DNA. Germline V gene sequence: CDR1 MNHEY, CDR2 SVGEGT. The CDR3 covers 16 residues. CDR3 sequence reads: CASRDRTFSENTEAFF.

V usage is TRBV5-1 and J usage is TRBJ1-6; the TRBD1 assignment by TCRdb is unverifiable without DNA. Germline-derived CDR1 and CDR2 are SGHRS and YFSETQ. The CDR3 has 15 residues. CDR3 amino acids: CASSLLGRDNSPLHF.

The V gene is TRBV27, the J gene TRBJ2-1; the TRBD2 assignment by TCRdb is unverifiable without DNA. The CDR3 runs to 14 residues. Germline V gene data show CDR1 as MNHEY and CDR2 as SMNVEV (reference sequence). The CDR3 sequence: CASIMGAGGNEQFF.

The V gene is TRBV29-1, the J gene TRBJ1-3; absent DNA, TCRdb's TRBD1 call cannot be checked. The germline V gene has CDR1 SQVTM and CDR2 ANQGSEA. The CDR3 spans 13 residues. This chain's CDR3 is CSARRTGGNTIYF. Combining the CDR3 with reference TRBV29-1 and TRBJ1-3 gives the whole variable domain SAVISQKPSRDICQRGTSLTIQCQVDSQVTMMFWYRQQPGQSLTLIATANQGSEATYESGFVIDKFPISRPNLTFSTLTVSNMSPEDSSIYLCSARRTGGNTIYFGEGSWLTVV.

The V and J genes are TRBV27 and TRBJ2-5; TCRdb returns TRBD1, unconfirmable since there is no DNA. The CDR3 sequence is 15 residues long. CDR1 and CDR2 (germline): MNHEY, SMNVEV (reference sequence). This CDR3 is CASSFEGAQPSTQYF.

The V call is TRBV20-1, the J call TRBJ1-1; the TCRdb D gene call, TRBD1, has no DNA to confirm it. Germline V CDR1 and CDR2: DFQATT, SNEGSKA (reference sequence). There are 15 residues in the CDR3. This CDR3 reads CSARGPGGIGTEAFF.

CDR3 in amino acids: CASSRGAAAGGYTF. The rearrangement joins TRBV5-1 to TRBJ1-2; the D call of TRBD1 rests on TCRdb alone, since no DNA is present to check it. The CDR3 runs 14 residues. Germline assignment: CDR1 SGHRS and CDR2 YFSETQ.

The J gene is TRBJ2-1, the V gene TRBV7-8; TCRdb returns TRBD2, unconfirmable since there is no DNA. CDR1 is SGHVS and CDR2 is FQNEAQ in the germline V gene. CDR3 length equals 16 residues. The CDR3 is CASSPLIAGGNNEQFF.

The chain is built from TRBV6-2 or TRBV6-3 and TRBJ1-5; TCRdb calls TRBD1, which cannot be checked without DNA. This CDR3 has 14 residues. Germline lookup yields CDR1 MNHEY and CDR2 SVGEGT. CDR3 residues: CASSYDGINQPQHF.

J is TRBJ1-1 and V is TRBV5-4. The germline V gene has CDR1 SGHNT and CDR2 YYREEE (reference sequence). This CDR3 has 12 residues. The CDR3 spells CASSLGLREAFF.

The rearrangement uses TRBV4-1 and TRBJ2-7; TCRdb calls TRBD2, which cannot be checked without DNA. CDR3 length: 16 amino acids. The germline V gene encodes CDR1 MGHRA and CDR2 YSYEKL. The CDR3 is CASSLGEGFSSYEQYF.

This chain connects TRBV19 to TRBJ1-4. Germline V gene sequence: CDR1 LNHDA, CDR2 SQIVND (reference sequence). CDR3 length: 14 amino acids. The CDR3 sequence is CASTRSATNEKLFF.

The chain's CDR3 is CASNRQAGEAFF. The chain couples TRBV12-3 or TRBV12-4 to TRBJ1-1; the TCRdb D gene call, TRBD1, has no DNA to confirm it. The CDR3 has 12 amino acids.

This chain connects TRBV20-1 to TRBJ2-1; TCRdb calls TRBD2, which cannot be checked without DNA. This CDR3 spans 14 amino acids. Germline values: CDR1 DFQATT, CDR2 SNEGSKA (reference sequence). Here the CDR3 reads CSARVPLSYNEQFF.

This chain uses TRBV19 with TRBJ2-7; TCRdb indicates TRBD1, and absent DNA this call remains unverified. The CDR3 is 14 residues long. Germline assignment: CDR1 LNHDA and CDR2 SQIVND (reference sequence). The CDR3 reads CASSIAGGAYEQYF.

The chain carries TRBV2 and TRBJ2-1; TCRdb selects TRBD2, and the lack of DNA leaves this call unchecked. CDR3 length equals 14 residues. Per the germline V gene, CDR1 is SNHLY and CDR2 is FYNNEI. The CDR3 is CASSEAAGGGEQFF.